These T cell receptor beta chains were read from a single sample in a study of cytomegalovirus exposure and HLA in healthy donors. Profiled with immunoSEQ multiplex PCR; TCRdb holds only in-frame clones, not every one. Here the sample spans around 260,000 clones, 90% being singletons. Sequencing was carried out using PBMCs. Receptors originate from a woman aged 30 to 39 in good health and CMV-seronegative. CDR3s include the opening cysteine and the closing phenylalanine or tryptophan. D genes are given only for firm matches. Clone size is given for some rows only: seen once, a few or many times, or a class if the clone is expanded.

d_gene	abundance	v_gene	j_gene	CDR3aa	CDR3nt
.	.	TRBV6-6	TRBJ2-3	CASSQGSGGDTQYF	TGTGCCAGCAGCCAGGGGTCCGGAGGGGATACGCAGTATTTT
TRBD1	.	TRBV7-9	TRBJ2-7	CASSLVVRGGSYEQYF	TGTGCCAGCAGCTTAGTGGTGAGAGGGGGCAGTTACGAGCAGTACTTC
TRBD2	.	TRBV5-4	TRBJ2-3	CASNRGGGPGDTQYF	TGTGCCAGCAACCGGGGGGGAGGGCCCGGAGATACGCAGTATTTT
.	.	TRBV6-1	TRBJ2-7	CASSDLGRHEQYF	TGTGCCAGCAGTGATCTGGGTCGCCACGAGCAGTACTTC
.	.	TRBV27	TRBJ1-1	CASSFLYAETNTEAFF	TGTGCCAGCAGTTTTCTGTACGCGGAGACGAACACTGAAGCTTTCTTT
.	.	TRBV28	TRBJ2-7	CASSLDGWYEQYF	TGTGCCAGCAGTTTAGATGGGTGGTACGAGCAGTACTTC
TRBD2	.	TRBV18	TRBJ2-7	CASSPTPPGLGAYEQYF	TGTGCCAGCTCACCCACTCCCCCGGGACTAGGGGCCTACGAGCAGTACTTC
TRBD1	few	TRBV5-4	TRBJ1-2	CASSSGTGSFWGYTF	TGTGCCAGCAGCTCCGGGACAGGGAGTTTCTGGGGCTACACCTTC
TRBD2	.	TRBV11-1	TRBJ2-1	CASSLWTSGAGEQFF	TGTGCCAGCAGCTTGTGGACTAGCGGTGCCGGTGAGCAGTTCTTC
.	.	TRBV18	TRBJ2-4	CASSPPSQAKNIQYF	TGTGCCAGCTCACCACCTTCTCAAGCCAAAAACATTCAGTACTTC
.	.	TRBV5-6	TRBJ2-7	CASSAGLFKGITYEQYF	TGTGCCAGCAGCGCGGGACTCTTCAAGGGGATAACCTACGAGCAGTACTTC
TRBD2	few	TRBV7-3	TRBJ2-1	CASSYTSGNLNEQFF	TGTGCCAGCAGCTACACTAGCGGGAACCTCAATGAGCAGTTCTTC
.	many	TRBV5-3	TRBJ2-7	CARRKVARSYEQYF	TGTGCCAGAAGGAAGGTAGCCCGGTCCTACGAGCAGTACTTC
TRBD1	.	TRBV4-3	TRBJ1-4	CASSQSTGTGMEKLFF	TGCGCCAGCAGCCAGAGTACCGGGACAGGGATGGAAAAACTGTTTTTT
TRBD2	.	TRBV28	TRBJ2-7	CASSLDSGGSGEQYF	TGTGCCAGCAGCCTAGACTCGGGCGGGAGTGGCGAGCAGTACTTC
TRBD1	.	TRBV7-3	TRBJ1-5	CASSLGDRESFSNQPQHF	TGTGCCAGCAGCTTAGGTGACAGGGAATCTTTTAGCAATCAGCCCCAGCATTTT
.	.	TRBV7-8	TRBJ2-3	CASRTGNWHTDTQYF	TGTGCCAGCAGGACTGGGAACTGGCACACAGATACGCAGTATTTT
.	once	TRBV19	TRBJ2-1	CASSMASRGFGNEQFF	TGTGCCAGTAGTATGGCATCACGGGGTTTCGGGAATGAGCAGTTCTTC
.	once	TRBV5-6	TRBJ2-2	CASSFQNTGELFF	TGTGCCAGCAGCTTTCAGAACACCGGGGAGCTGTTTTTT
.	.	TRBV4-3	TRBJ2-7	CASSQDTGREQYF	TGCGCCAGCAGCCAAGACACAGGGCGCGAGCAGTACTTC
.	.	TRBV11-2	TRBJ1-4	CASTFAGEKLFF	TGTGCCAGCACCTTTGCCGGCGAAAAACTGTTTTTT
.	.	TRBV30	TRBJ2-7	CAWQGGSYEQYF	TGTGCCTGGCAGGGGGGCTCCTACGAGCAGTACTTC
.	.	TRBV2	TRBJ1-2	CASSEHINYGYTF	TGTGCCAGCAGTGAGCACATTAACTATGGCTACACCTTC
TRBD1	.	TRBV27	TRBJ2-7	CASSLRGTGGSYEQYF	TGTGCCAGCAGTTTAAGGGGGACAGGGGGATCCTACGAGCAGTACTTC
TRBD1	.	TRBV28	TRBJ2-1	CASRFATGGRLALHNEQFF	TGTGCCAGCCGGTTTGCGACAGGGGGTCGGCTAGCCCTCCACAATGAGCAGTTCTTC
.	.	TRBV19	TRBJ1-1	CASSLGQFTEAFF	TGTGCCAGTAGCCTCGGACAGTTCACTGAAGCTTTCTTT
.	once	TRBV28	TRBJ2-2	CASSFWTYTGELFF	TGTGCCAGCAGTTTCTGGACCTACACCGGGGAGCTGTTTTTT
.	.	TRBV28	TRBJ2-2	CASSLRGKSTGELFF	TGTGCCAGCAGTTTGAGAGGCAAGTCCACCGGGGAGCTGTTTTTT
.	.	TRBV5-1	TRBJ2-1	CASEGVGSSYNEQFF	TGCGCCAGCGAAGGAGTCGGGAGCTCCTACAATGAGCAGTTCTTC
.	.	TRBV27	TRBJ1-2	CASSFRQTNYGYTF	TGTGCCAGCAGTTTTCGGCAGACTAACTATGGCTACACCTTC
.	.	TRBV27	TRBJ1-1	CASSLYRNTEAFF	TGTGCCAGCAGTTTATACAGGAACACTGAAGCTTTCTTT
.	.	TRBV5-6	TRBJ1-1	CASSLLGMNTEAFF	TGTGCCAGCAGCTTGTTGGGAATGAACACTGAAGCTTTCTTT
TRBD2	.	TRBV6-1	TRBJ2-7	CASSQGAGYEQYF	TGTGCCAGCAGTCAGGGAGCGGGGTACGAGCAGTACTTC
.	.	TRBV28	TRBJ2-5	CASKTGRENQETQYF	TGTGCCAGCAAGACGGGCAGGGAAAACCAAGAGACCCAGTACTTC
.	.	TRBV6-1	TRBJ1-5	CASSERARDSQPQHF	TGTGCCAGCAGTGAACGAGCCAGGGATAGTCAGCCCCAGCATTTT
TRBD1	.	TRBV5-6	TRBJ2-2	CASSWGTGLGELFF	TGTGCCAGCAGCTGGGGGACAGGGCTCGGGGAGCTGTTTTTT
TRBD1	once	TRBV5-6	TRBJ1-5	CASSFYWDRDSNQPQHF	TGTGCCAGCAGCTTCTACTGGGACAGGGATAGCAATCAGCCCCAGCATTTT
TRBD1	once	TRBV2	TRBJ1-4	CASTLQGAANEKLFF	TGTGCCAGCACCTTACAGGGGGCGGCTAATGAAAAACTGTTTTTT
TRBD2	.	TRBV7-3	TRBJ2-1	CASSPGLAGSYNEQFF	TGTGCCAGCAGTCCCGGACTAGCGGGCTCCTACAATGAGCAGTTCTTC
.	.	TRBV4-3	TRBJ2-6	CASSQHSGSGANVLTF	TGCGCCAGCAGCCAGCACAGCGGTTCTGGGGCCAACGTCCTGACTTTC
.	.	TRBV27	TRBJ2-5	CASSVGVRTPQETQYF	TGTGCCAGCAGTGTAGGCGTACGAACTCCCCAAGAGACCCAGTACTTC
.	.	TRBV5-1	TRBJ1-1	CASSLGENTEAFF	TGCGCCAGCAGCTTGGGTGAGAACACTGAAGCTTTCTTT
TRBD2	.	TRBV19	TRBJ2-1	CASSILAGGSYNEQFF	TGTGCCAGTAGTATTCTAGCGGGGGGGTCCTACAATGAGCAGTTCTTC
.	.	TRBV28	TRBJ1-1	CASSLGLRNTEAFF	TGTGCCAGCAGTTTAGGTCTGCGGAACACTGAAGCTTTCTTT
.	.	TRBV28	TRBJ2-3	CASRLLTGTDTQYF	TGTGCCAGCAGACTACTGACAGGCACAGATACGCAGTATTTT
.	.	TRBV7-6	TRBJ1-2	CASSSALGPNYGYTF	TGTGCCAGCAGCTCCGCTCTCGGCCCAAACTATGGCTACACCTTC
.	.	TRBV30	TRBJ1-2	CAWSRKGLNYGYTF	TGTGCCTGGTCCCGGAAGGGTCTTAACTATGGCTACACCTTC
.	.	TRBV7-9	TRBJ2-3	CASRDGLSNTQYF	TGTGCCAGCAGAGACGGACTCTCGAATACGCAGTATTTT
.	.	TRBV6-5	TRBJ1-1	CASSYTQAANTEAFF	TGTGCCAGCAGTTACACCCAGGCGGCGAACACTGAAGCTTTCTTT
.	few	TRBV6-5	TRBJ1-5	CASSRNSNQPQHF	TGTGCCAGCAGCCGCAATAGCAATCAGCCCCAGCATTTT
.	.	TRBV5-1	TRBJ2-1	CASSLASSDEQFF	TGCGCCAGCAGCTTGGCTAGCAGTGATGAGCAGTTCTTC
TRBD2	.	TRBV29-1	TRBJ2-3	CSVDSLAGEPDTQYF	TGCAGCGTTGATAGCCTAGCGGGAGAGCCTGATACGCAGTATTTT
TRBD2	.	TRBV5-4	TRBJ2-7	CASSQRTSGSHEQYF	TGTGCCAGCAGCCAGCGGACTAGCGGGAGCCACGAGCAGTACTTC
TRBD1	.	TRBV28	TRBJ1-4	CASSFPRGREKLFF	TGTGCCAGCAGCTTCCCCAGGGGGAGGGAAAAACTGTTTTTT
TRBD1	.	TRBV19	TRBJ1-2	CASSSGTGFYGYTF	TGTGCCAGTAGTAGCGGGACAGGCTTCTATGGCTACACCTTC
TRBD2	once	TRBV2	TRBJ2-7	CASSAAGGLNEQYF	TGTGCCAGCAGTGCGGCGGGAGGGCTCAACGAGCAGTACTTC
.	.	TRBV29-1	TRBJ1-2	CSVEATNIHTF	TGCAGCGTTGAAGCGACCAATATTCACACCTTC